Each of the 28 T cell receptor beta chains below was sequenced from the same sample in a study of OX40 agonist ivuxolimab in advanced cancers. Assay used: immunoSEQ multiplex PCR; TCRdb lists only in-frame clones, some missing. The table has some 60,000 clones, approximately 86% seen once. Sequenced material: CD4+ or CD8+ T cells sorted from blood, taken in a trial of the OX40 agonist ivuxolimab. The receptors originated from an adult with an advanced solid tumor such as melanoma, head and neck, liver or kidney cancer.

The V gene is TRBV19, the J gene TRBJ2-2; TRBD2 matches at 12 bases. This CDR3 spans 14 amino acids. The trim removed 6 bases at V and 7 bases at J, leaving 3 bases unmatched. Germline values: CDR1 LNHDA, CDR2 SQIVND (reference sequence). The CDR3 protein is CASRLAGGYGELFF. The CDR3 nucleotides read TGTGCCAGTAGACTAGCGGGAGGTTACGGGGAGCTGTTTTTT.

CDR3 sequence: CASSLEGEQYF. The CDR3 nucleotides are TGTGCCAGCAGCTTGGAGGGCGAGCAGTACTTC. The V and J genes are TRBV5-4 and TRBJ2-5; D is unresolved. The J call may be incorrect, as the DNA end agrees better with TRBJ2-7. Germline loops: CDR1 SGHNT, CDR2 YYREEE (reference sequence). This CDR3 has 11 amino acids.

V is TRBV4-1 and J is TRBJ1-2; tentatively, D is TRBD1 (5 bases). V lost 1 base to trimming and J lost 7 bases, with 19 bases between them. The CDR3 contains 16 residues. Germline V gene data show CDR1 as MGHRA and CDR2 as YSYEKL. CDR3 amino acids: CASSQVSGRGFVGYTF. DNA for the CDR3: TGCGCCAGCAGCCAAGTATCGGGGCGGGGTTTTGTTGGCTACACCTTC.

The J gene is TRBJ1-2, the V gene TRBV25-1; 7 bases map to TRBD1. Germline V gene data show CDR1 as MGHDK and CDR2 as SYGVNS. V lost 2 bases, J lost 5 bases, and 5 bases stayed unmatched. The CDR3 has 14 amino acids. CDR3 nucleotides: TGTGCCAGCAGTGAAGTAGGGGGCTTTTATGGCTACACCTTC. It translates to CASSEVGGFYGYTF.

This chain joins TRBV7-9 and TRBJ2-5; the match to TRBD2 covers 9 bases. Germline V lookup: CDR1 SEHNR, CDR2 FQNEAQ (reference sequence). After removal of 3 bases from V and 4 bases from J, the junction contained 18 bases not matched to a gene. This CDR3 region has 19 residues. The CDR3 here is CASSFSGASGRSWGETQYF. The CDR3 DNA reads as TGTGCCAGCAGCTTCTCCGGGGCGAGCGGGAGGAGTTGGGGAGAGACCCAGTACTTC.

The V call is TRBV18, the J call TRBJ1-4, with TRBD1 matching 9 bases. Germline trimming cut 4 bases from V and 11 bases from J; bases unmatched to any gene: 11. Looked up from germline, CDR1 is KGHSH and CDR2 is LQKENI. This CDR3 is 15 amino acids long. The CDR3 nucleotides read TGTGCCAGCTCACTCGCGGGACAGGGAATAGAGAAACTGTTTTTT. This encodes CASSLAGQGIEKLFF.

The chain uses TRBV19 and TRBJ2-7; D uncertain. The germline V gene has CDR1 LNHDA and CDR2 SQIVND (reference sequence). This CDR3 is 12 amino acids long. V was clipped by 1 base and J by 3 bases, with 4 bases between them. CDR3 sequence reads: CASSIGNYEQYF. DNA of the CDR3: TGTGCCAGTAGTATAGGAAACTACGAGCAGTACTTC.

The chain uses TRBV28 and TRBJ2-2, with D perhaps matching TRBD1 (5 bases). This CDR3 comprises 15 residues. Germline V lookup: CDR1 MDHEN, CDR2 SYDVKM. The ends were cut back, 7 bases at V and 6 bases at J, with 18 bases in the middle. The CDR3, as DNA: TGTGCCAGCACACCAGAGGCAGGGTGGGCCGGGGAGCTGTTTTTT. Its protein product is CASTPEAGWAGELFF.

The chain employs TRBV11-2 and TRBJ2-7; no clear D gene. Looked up from germline, CDR1 is SGHAT and CDR2 is FQNNGV. V was trimmed by 6 bases and J by 2 bases, leaving 17 bases between them. The CDR3 length is 15 residues. The CDR3 DNA sequence: TGTGCCAGCAGGAAAAACTCGGACGTAGCCTACGAGCAGTACTTC. Translation: CASRKNSDVAYEQYF.

On this clone itself: Germline is not matched at one junction end, which may reflect a read error. The V and J genes are TRBV7-8 and TRBJ2-7; unclear D gene. The CDR3 consists of 15 residues. Germline assignment: CDR1 SGHVS and CDR2 FQNEAQ. The CDR3 coding sequence is TGTGCCAGCAGCTTAGGGGATACCGGCCCCTACGGGCAGTACTTC. Protein: CASSLGDTGPYGQYF.

The chain is built from TRBV4-1 and TRBJ1-5, with 7 positions matching TRBD1. The CDR3 sequence is 16 residues long. V was clipped by 1 base and J by 0 bases; unmatched bases: 3. Germline V CDR1 and CDR2: MGHRA, YSYEKL. The CDR3 sequence is CASSQGDRLSNQPQHF. In nucleotides, the CDR3 is TGCGCCAGCAGCCAAGGGGACAGACTTAGCAATCAGCCCCAGCATTTT.

The rearrangement joins TRBV30 to TRBJ2-7; D not certain. Germline V gene sequence: CDR1 GTSNPN, CDR2 SVGIG (reference sequence). V was pared by 4 bases and J by 4 bases, with 8 bases between. The CDR3 runs to 11 residues. The CDR3 here is CAWNLDYEQYF. The CDR3 DNA sequence: TGTGCCTGGAATCTAGATTACGAGCAGTACTTC.

The chain uses TRBV6-5 and TRBJ2-3, with 7 bases identical to TRBD1. From germline, CDR1 is MNHEY and CDR2 SVGAGI. This CDR3 contains 12 residues. V was pared by 6 bases and J by 10 bases, with 7 bases of the junction left unmatched. CDR3 in DNA: TGTGCCAGCAGGAGTGACAGGGCATCGCAGTATTTT. It yields the protein CASRSDRASQYF.

This chain uses TRBV7-2 with TRBJ2-5, with D maybe TRBD1 (6 bases). The CDR3 has 14 residues. The V and J ends lost 1 base and 6 bases respectively, with 12 bases between them. Germline V gene data show CDR1 as SGHTA and CDR2 as FQGNSA. CDR3 loop: CASSLDPGAKTQYF. The CDR3 DNA reads as TGTGCCAGCAGCTTAGACCCAGGGGCAAAGACCCAGTACTTC.

This chain joins TRBV7-2 and TRBJ2-7, with D maybe TRBD2 (5 bases). Trimming stripped 4 bases from V and 3 bases from J, with 13 bases between. The CDR3 has 14 residues. Germline-derived CDR1 and CDR2 are SGHTA and FQGNSA. The CDR3: CASSSGSSGYEQYF. The CDR3, as DNA: TGTGCCAGCAGCTCGGGGAGCAGCGGCTACGAGCAGTACTTC.

The sample holds one count of this clone. This chain uses TRBV7-9 with TRBJ1-1; the D is unclear. V was shortened by 4 bases and J by 6 bases, with 9 bases between the two germline ends. The CDR3 covers 12 residues. CDR1 is SEHNR and CDR2 is FQNEAQ in the germline V gene (reference sequence). DNA of the CDR3: TGTGCCAGCAGCTACGGGTGGGCTGAAGCTTTCTTT. Its protein is CASSYGWAEAFF.

The chain couples TRBV6-1 to TRBJ2-7; the match to TRBD1 covers 10 bases. Germline assignment: CDR1 MNHNS and CDR2 SASEGT. Germline trimming cut 6 bases from V and 2 bases from J; bases unmatched to any gene: 7. CDR3 size: 15 residues. For the CDR3, the DNA is TGTGCCAGCAGGATCGGACAGGGGGAAACCTACGAGCAGTACTTC. Its translation: CASRIGQGETYEQYF.

The chain joins TRBV5-1 to TRBJ1-4; 8 positions agree with TRBD1. CDR1 is SGHRS and CDR2 is YFSETQ in the germline V gene. Trimming removed 4 bases from V and 5 bases from J; junction bases left unmatched: 4. The length of the CDR3 is 14 residues. The CDR3 sequence: CASSIQGVNEKLFF. For the CDR3, the DNA is TGCGCCAGCAGCATACAGGGGGTGAATGAAAAACTGTTTTTT.

This clone was observed a single time. The J gene is TRBJ2-1, the V gene TRBV12-5; 8 nucleotides agree with TRBD1. The length of the CDR3 is 16 residues. Losses at the gene ends were 3 bases for V and 2 bases for J; bases not matched to a gene: 6. The germline gives CDR1 LGHNT, CDR2 FRNRAP. The CDR3 nucleotides are TGTGCTAGTGGTTTAGCCGGGACAGGCCCCTACAATGAGCAGTTCTTC. It yields the protein CASGLAGTGPYNEQFF.

CDR3 region: CASSFILVLDSPGHQPQHF. In DNA form, the CDR3 reads TGTGCCAGCAGTTTTATTTTGGTTTTAGACAGCCCGGGGCACCAGCCCCAGCATTTT. The chain combines TRBV28 with TRBJ1-5; D possibly corresponds to TRBD1 (5 bases). Trimming removed 3 bases from V and 7 bases from J, with 28 bases in between. CDR1 MDHEN and CDR2 SYDVKM come from the germline V gene. The CDR3 is 19 amino acids. Full variable domain (rest looked up from reference TRBV28 and TRBJ1-5): DVKVTQSSRYLVKRTGEKVFLECVQDMDHENMFWYRQDPGLGLRLIYFSYDVKMKEKGDIPEGYSVSREKKERFSLILESASTNQTSMYLCASSFILVLDSPGHQPQHFGDGTRLSIL.

The rearrangement links TRBV5-6 to TRBJ2-7; 9 bases map to TRBD2. Losses at the gene ends were 4 bases for V and 3 bases for J; bases not matched to a gene: 5. Germline V gene sequence: CDR1 SGHDT, CDR2 YYEEEE. CDR3 length: 14 residues. The CDR3 nucleotides read TGTGCCAGCAGCAGGCGGGGGGGTGACTACGAGCAGTACTTC. This gives the protein CASSRRGGDYEQYF.

The rearrangement joins TRBV5-1 to TRBJ2-5; 9 bases map to TRBD2. The CDR3 totals 17 residues. Germline values: CDR1 SGHRS, CDR2 YFSETQ. V shed 1 base and J 0 bases; nucleotides not matched to a gene: 7. DNA of the CDR3: TGCGCCAGCAGCTTGACGACTAGCGGACTGTACCAAGAGACCCAGTACTTC. This sequence encodes CASSLTTSGLYQETQYF.

The genes are TRBV4-1 and TRBJ2-7; 8 positions match TRBD2. The CDR3 covers 16 residues. Germline assignment: CDR1 MGHRA and CDR2 YSYEKL. J gave up 2 bases and V 3 bases, and 9 bases lay outside the gene matches. DNA of the CDR3: TGCGCCAGCAGCCACAGGTGGGTAGCGGGGACCTACGAGCAGTACTTC. It encodes CASSHRWVAGTYEQYF.

The chain has TRBV28 and TRBJ1-4, with 10 bases fitting TRBD1. The germline gives CDR1 MDHEN, CDR2 SYDVKM. This CDR3 comprises 14 residues. The J segment lost 5 bases and the V segment lost 5 bases, leaving 2 bases of the junction unmatched. The CDR3 region is CASSPDRGNEKLFF. As DNA, the CDR3 is TGTGCCAGCAGTCCGGACAGGGGGAATGAAAAACTGTTTTTT. The full variable domain, in which reference TRBV28 and TRBJ1-4 provide the parts outside the CDR3, is DVKVTQSSRYLVKRTGEKVFLECVQDMDHENMFWYRQDPGLGLRLIYFSYDVKMKEKGDIPEGYSVSREKKERFSLILESASTNQTSMYLCASSPDRGNEKLFFGSGTQLSVL.

This clone is a singleton in its sample. CDR3 residues: CASSIGGRGYTF. In nucleotides, the CDR3 is TGTGCCAGTAGTATAGGTGGAAGGGGCTACACCTTC. V usage is TRBV19 and J usage is TRBJ1-2; D not resolved. Germline loops: CDR1 LNHDA, CDR2 SQIVND (reference sequence). The CDR3 contains 12 residues. The germline V and J ends were trimmed by 1 base and 8 bases, with 8 bases remaining between them.

The rearrangement uses TRBV19 and TRBJ2-2; D perhaps matches TRBD2 (5 bases). The CDR3 sequence is 14 residues long. Trimming shortened V by 7 bases and J by 8 bases, and 17 bases separated the two germline ends. Looked up from germline, CDR1 is LNHDA and CDR2 is SQIVND (reference sequence). The CDR3 sequence: CASIGIARYGELFF. CDR3 bases: TGTGCCAGTATAGGAATAGCGCGGTATGGGGAGCTGTTTTTT.

V and J are TRBV6-5 and TRBJ2-7; TRBD1 agrees at 9 bases. The V gene end was trimmed by 6 bases and the J gene end by 4 bases; junction bases not matched to a gene: 1. There are 12 residues in the CDR3. Germline V gene lookup returns CDR1 MNHEY and CDR2 SVGAGI. This CDR3 reads CASSDRGYEQYF. CDR3 nucleotide sequence: TGTGCCAGCAGCGACAGGGGGTACGAGCAGTACTTC.

The chain employs TRBV14 and TRBJ2-7, with 9 positions matching TRBD1. Germline CDR1 is SGHDN and CDR2 is FVKESK. J gave up 7 bases and V 6 bases, and 16 bases lay outside the gene matches. This CDR3 is built from 16 residues. The CDR3 region has the DNA TGTGCCAGCAGTCGTCAACGTGGGACAGGGTCGGGGGAGCAGTACTTC. This sequence encodes CASSRQRGTGSGEQYF. Together with reference TRBV14 and TRBJ2-7, the CDR3 gives the full variable domain: EAGVTQFPSHSVIEKGQTVTLRCDPISGHDNLYWYRRVMGKEIKFLLHFVKESKQDESGMPNNRFLAERTGGTYSTLKVQPAELEDSGVYFCASSRQRGTGSGEQYFGPGTRLTVT.